Listed below are T cell receptor beta chains from one sample, sequenced in a study of shared clonotypes between healthy human individuals. TCRdb's copy holds only in-frame clones and misses some; the assay was immunoSEQ multiplex PCR. The data contain 1,500,000 or so clones, about 98.5% of them singletons. Sample: naive CD4+ T cells sorted from blood. These receptors were taken from a man aged 30-40 years in good health. Both conserved end residues are part of each CDR3. D genes are given only for firm matches. Clone size is not always given. Where it is, it says once, few, many or a class for expanded clones.

J	V	size	D	CDR3	DNA
TRBJ2-7	TRBV9	.	TRBD1	CASSVGPGQGDYEQYF	TGTGCCAGCAGCGTAGGTCCGGGACAGGGGGACTACGAGCAGTACTTC
TRBJ2-5	TRBV27	.	.	CASSLNSRYQWTQYF	TGTGCCAGCAGTTTGAATAGTCGGTATCAATGGACCCAGTACTTC
TRBJ2-1	TRBV5-1	.	TRBD2	CASSPTSGSLNEQFF	TGCGCCAGCAGCCCAACTAGCGGGAGTCTGAATGAGCAGTTCTTC
TRBJ2-2	TRBV7-7	.	TRBD2	CASSRRLAGGTGELFF	TGTGCTAGCAGCCGCCGACTAGCGGGAGGGACCGGGGAGCTGTTTTTT
TRBJ2-3	TRBV10-1	.	.	CASSYSVPGTPFHTQYF	TGCGCCAGCAGTTACTCCGTGCCCGGGACTCCGTTTCATACGCAGTATTTT
TRBJ2-7	TRBV7-2	.	.	CASSRDSDLGYEQYF	TGTGCCAGCTCTCGGGACTCCGATTTGGGGTACGAGCAGTACTTC
TRBJ2-1	TRBV7-2	.	.	CASSLSRAGEHNEQFF	TGTGCCAGCAGCTTATCGCGGGCAGGGGAGCACAATGAGCAGTTCTTC
TRBJ2-5	TRBV28	.	TRBD1	CASSRDRRVETQYF	TGTGCCAGCAGTCGGGACAGACGGGTGGAGACCCAGTACTTC
TRBJ2-2	TRBV25-1	.	TRBD1	CASSQTGIYPGELFF	TGTGCCAGCAGCCAGACAGGGATCTATCCCGGGGAGCTGTTTTTT
TRBJ2-3	TRBV9	.	.	CASSVAGTDTQYF	TGTGCCAGCAGCGTAGCCGGCACAGATACGCAGTATTTT
TRBJ1-1	TRBV7-9	once	.	CASSFSMNTEAFF	TGTGCCAGCAGCTTTTCGATGAACACTGAAGCTTTCTTT
TRBJ2-7	TRBV5-4	.	TRBD1	CASSLVTGGTPYSYEQYF	TGTGCCAGCAGCTTGGTTACAGGGGGCACTCCTTACTCCTACGAGCAGTACTTC
TRBJ2-3	TRBV5-1	.	TRBD2	CASSNGTSGSQYF	TGCGCCAGCAGCAACGGGACTAGCGGGAGTCAGTATTTT
TRBJ2-7	TRBV5-1	.	.	CASSRDRSYEQYF	TGCGCCAGCAGCCGGGACCGATCCTACGAGCAGTACTTC
TRBJ2-7	TRBV28	.	TRBD2	CASSLRGTYEQYF	TGTGCCAGCAGTTTGCGGGGGACCTACGAGCAGTACTTC
TRBJ2-5	TRBV9	once	.	CASSVEEAETQYF	TGTGCCAGCAGCGTAGAAGAGGCAGAGACCCAGTACTTC
TRBJ2-7	TRBV4-2	.	TRBD1	CASSQEPTGTARLEQYF	TGTGCCAGCAGCCAAGAACCAACCGGGACAGCGCGCTTGGAGCAGTACTTC
TRBJ2-7	TRBV5-1	.	.	CASSFGSRYEQYF	TGCGCCAGCAGCTTCGGCAGCCGCTACGAGCAGTACTTC
TRBJ2-7	TRBV6-1	.	.	CASRDPRGSSYEQYF	TGTGCCAGCAGAGACCCCCGAGGGAGCTCCTACGAGCAGTACTTC
TRBJ2-5	TRBV7-7	.	.	CASSLEGLGGRQETQYF	TGTGCCAGCAGCTTAGAGGGCCTGGGGGGAAGGCAAGAGACCCAGTACTTC
TRBJ2-1	TRBV15	.	.	CATSRDVPIAYNEQFF	TGTGCCACCAGCAGAGATGTCCCAATAGCCTACAATGAGCAGTTCTTC
TRBJ1-5	TRBV30	.	TRBD1	CAWSTGGGQPQHF	TGTGCCTGGAGTACAGGGGGGGGTCAGCCCCAGCATTTT
TRBJ1-1	TRBV9	.	.	CASSVGAGNTEAFF	TGTGCCAGCAGCGTAGGGGCAGGGAACACTGAAGCTTTCTTT
TRBJ1-3	TRBV7-9	.	.	CASSQRATSGNTIYF	TGTGCCAGCAGCCAAAGGGCAACCTCTGGAAACACCATATATTTT
TRBJ2-5	TRBV18	.	.	CASSPPSSLRETQYF	TGTGCCAGCTCACCACCGAGCAGTCTCCGGGAGACCCAGTACTTC
TRBJ2-1	TRBV10-3	.	TRBD2	CAISGFGGSGNEQFF	TGTGCCATCAGTGGGTTTGGCGGGAGCGGCAATGAGCAGTTCTTC
TRBJ2-1	TRBV9	.	.	CASSVADQWQFF	TGTGCCAGCAGCGTAGCTGATCAATGGCAGTTCTTC
TRBJ1-1	TRBV6-5	.	.	CASSYSGAEAFF	TGTGCCAGCAGTTACTCAGGGGCTGAAGCTTTCTTT
TRBJ2-2	TRBV5-1	.	.	CASSLATTNTGELFF	TGCGCCAGCAGCTTGGCCACGACGAACACCGGGGAGCTGTTTTTT
TRBJ1-4	TRBV18	.	.	CASSPGATNEKLFF	TGTGCCAGCTCACCAGGCGCAACTAATGAAAAACTGTTTTTT
TRBJ2-3	TRBV10-3	once	.	CAAKQGLSTDTQYF	TGTGCCGCAAAGCAGGGGCTATCCACAGATACGCAGTATTTT